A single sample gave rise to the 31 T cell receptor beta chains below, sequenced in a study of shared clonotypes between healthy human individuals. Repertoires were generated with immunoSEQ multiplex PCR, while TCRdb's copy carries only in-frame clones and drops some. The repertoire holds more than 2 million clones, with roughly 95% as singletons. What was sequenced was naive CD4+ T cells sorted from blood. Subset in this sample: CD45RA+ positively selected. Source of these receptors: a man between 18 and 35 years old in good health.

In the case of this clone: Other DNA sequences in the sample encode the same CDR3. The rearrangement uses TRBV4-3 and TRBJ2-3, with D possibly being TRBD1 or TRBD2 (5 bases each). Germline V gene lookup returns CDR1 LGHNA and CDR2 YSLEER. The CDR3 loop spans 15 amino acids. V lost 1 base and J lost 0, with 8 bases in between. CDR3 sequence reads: CASSQGGASTDTQYF. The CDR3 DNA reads TGCGCCAGCAGCCAAGGAGGGGCTAGCACAGATACGCAGTATTTT.

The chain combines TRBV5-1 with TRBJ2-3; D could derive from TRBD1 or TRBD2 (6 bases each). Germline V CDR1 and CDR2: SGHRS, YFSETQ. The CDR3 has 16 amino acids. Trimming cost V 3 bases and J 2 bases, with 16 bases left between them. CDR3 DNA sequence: TGCGCCAGCAGCTCAGGGGTTGTAGCGGTCACAGATACGCAGTATTTT. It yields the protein CASSSGVVAVTDTQYF.

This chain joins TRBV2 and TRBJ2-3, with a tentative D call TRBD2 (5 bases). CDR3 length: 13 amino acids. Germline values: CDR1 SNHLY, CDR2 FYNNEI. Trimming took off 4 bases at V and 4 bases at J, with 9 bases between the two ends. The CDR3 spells CASSGWTSDTQYF. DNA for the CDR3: TGTGCCAGCAGTGGTTGGACTTCAGATACGCAGTATTTT.

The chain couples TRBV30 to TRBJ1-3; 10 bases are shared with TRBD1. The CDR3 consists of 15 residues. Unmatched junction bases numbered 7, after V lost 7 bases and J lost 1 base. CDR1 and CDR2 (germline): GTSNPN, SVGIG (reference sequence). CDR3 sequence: CAFHRDRGSGNTIYF. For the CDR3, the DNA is TGTGCCTTTCACCGGGACAGGGGATCTGGAAACACCATATATTTT.

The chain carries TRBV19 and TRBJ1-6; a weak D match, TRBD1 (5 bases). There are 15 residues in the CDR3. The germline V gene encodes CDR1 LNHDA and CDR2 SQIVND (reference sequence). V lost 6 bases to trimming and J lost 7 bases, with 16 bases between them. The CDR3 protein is CASSRGETLNSPLHF. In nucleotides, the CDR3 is TGTGCCAGTAGCCGGGGGGAGACTTTAAATTCACCCCTCCACTTT.

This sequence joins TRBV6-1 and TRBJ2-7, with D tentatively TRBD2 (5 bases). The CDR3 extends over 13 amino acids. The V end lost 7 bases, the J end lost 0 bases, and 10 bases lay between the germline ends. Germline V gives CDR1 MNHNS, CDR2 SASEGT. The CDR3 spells CASTTGISYEQYF. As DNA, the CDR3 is TGTGCCAGCACTACGGGGATCTCCTACGAGCAGTACTTC.

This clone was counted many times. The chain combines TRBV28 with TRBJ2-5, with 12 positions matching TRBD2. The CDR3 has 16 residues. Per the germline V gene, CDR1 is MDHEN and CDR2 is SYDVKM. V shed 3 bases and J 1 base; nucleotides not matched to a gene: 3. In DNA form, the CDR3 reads TGTGCCAGCAGTTTTGGGGGACTAGCGGGCCAAGAGACCCAGTACTTC. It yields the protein CASSFGGLAGQETQYF.

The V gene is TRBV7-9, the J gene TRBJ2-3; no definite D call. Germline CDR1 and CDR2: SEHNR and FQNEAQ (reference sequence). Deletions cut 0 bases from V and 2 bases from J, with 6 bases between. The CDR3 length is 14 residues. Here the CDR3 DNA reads TGTGCCAGCAGCTTAGCTCAGAACACAGATACGCAGTATTTT. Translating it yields CASSLAQNTDTQYF.

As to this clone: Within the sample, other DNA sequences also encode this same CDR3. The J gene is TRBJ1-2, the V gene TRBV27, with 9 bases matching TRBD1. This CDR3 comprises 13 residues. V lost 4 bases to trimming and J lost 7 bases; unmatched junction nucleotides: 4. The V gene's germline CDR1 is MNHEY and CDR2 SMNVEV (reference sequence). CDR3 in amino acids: CASSSQGAGGYTF. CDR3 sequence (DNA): TGTGCCAGCAGTTCACAGGGGGCAGGTGGCTACACCTTC.

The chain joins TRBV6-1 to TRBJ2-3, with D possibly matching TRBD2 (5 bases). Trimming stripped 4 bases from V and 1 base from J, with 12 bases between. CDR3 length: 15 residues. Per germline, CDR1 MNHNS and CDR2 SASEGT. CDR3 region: CASSGGGYGTDTQYF. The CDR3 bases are TGTGCCAGCAGTGGAGGAGGATACGGCACAGATACGCAGTATTTT.

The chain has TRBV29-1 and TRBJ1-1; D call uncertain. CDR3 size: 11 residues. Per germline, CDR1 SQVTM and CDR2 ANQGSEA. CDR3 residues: CHGRLNTEAFF. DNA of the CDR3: TGCCATGGACGGTTGAACACTGAAGCTTTCTTT.

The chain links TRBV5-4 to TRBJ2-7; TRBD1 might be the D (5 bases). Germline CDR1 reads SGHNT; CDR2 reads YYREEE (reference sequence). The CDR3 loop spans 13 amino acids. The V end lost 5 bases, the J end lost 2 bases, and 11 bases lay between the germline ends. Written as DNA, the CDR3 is TGTGCCAGCAGTCATGACAGAACCTACGAGCAGTACTTC. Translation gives CASSHDRTYEQYF.

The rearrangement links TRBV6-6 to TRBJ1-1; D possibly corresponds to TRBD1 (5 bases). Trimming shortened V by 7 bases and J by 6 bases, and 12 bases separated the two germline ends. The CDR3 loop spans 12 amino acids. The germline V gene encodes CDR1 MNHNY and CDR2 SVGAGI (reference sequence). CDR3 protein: CASILRGPEAFF. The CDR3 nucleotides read TGTGCCAGCATCTTGAGGGGACCTGAAGCTTTCTTT.

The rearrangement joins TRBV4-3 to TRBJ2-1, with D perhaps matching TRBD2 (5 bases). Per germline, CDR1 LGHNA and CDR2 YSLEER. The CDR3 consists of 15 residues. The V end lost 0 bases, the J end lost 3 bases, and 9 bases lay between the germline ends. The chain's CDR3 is CASSQEASRYNEQFF. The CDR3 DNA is TGCGCCAGCAGCCAAGAGGCTAGCCGCTACAATGAGCAGTTCTTC.

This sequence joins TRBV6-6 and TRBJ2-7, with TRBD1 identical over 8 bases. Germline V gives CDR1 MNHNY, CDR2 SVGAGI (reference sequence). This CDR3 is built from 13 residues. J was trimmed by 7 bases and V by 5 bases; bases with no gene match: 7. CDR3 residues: CASSDGQGWEQYF. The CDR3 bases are TGTGCCAGCAGTGATGGACAGGGCTGGGAGCAGTACTTC.

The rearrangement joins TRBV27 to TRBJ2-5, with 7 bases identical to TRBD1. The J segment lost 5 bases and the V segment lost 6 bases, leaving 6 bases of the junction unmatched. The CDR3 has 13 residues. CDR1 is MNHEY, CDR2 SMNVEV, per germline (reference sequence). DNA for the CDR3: TGTGCCAGCAGCCGGACAGGTTGGGAGACCCAGTACTTC. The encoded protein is CASSRTGWETQYF.

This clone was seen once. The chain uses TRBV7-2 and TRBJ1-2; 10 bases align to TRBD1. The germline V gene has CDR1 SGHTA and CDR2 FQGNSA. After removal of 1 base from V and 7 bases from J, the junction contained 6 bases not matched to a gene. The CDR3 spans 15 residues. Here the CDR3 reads CASSLGQGAMVGYTF. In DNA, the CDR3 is TGTGCCAGCAGCTTAGGACAGGGGGCAATGGTTGGCTACACCTTC.

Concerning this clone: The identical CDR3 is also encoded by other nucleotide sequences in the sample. CDR3 sequence reads: CASSEGLAVYNEQFF. The CDR3 DNA sequence: TGTGCCAGCAGTGAGGGACTAGCGGTATACAATGAGCAGTTCTTC. This chain uses TRBV25-1 with TRBJ2-1; 11 positions match TRBD2. CDR3 length equals 15 residues. J gave up 4 bases and V 3 bases, and 2 bases lay outside the gene matches. Germline CDR1 MGHDK, CDR2 SYGVNS.

The CDR3 protein is CASSERKTGGTDTQYF. In DNA form, the CDR3 reads TGTGCCAGCAGTGAACGGAAGACAGGGGGCACAGATACGCAGTATTTT. The chain couples TRBV6-1 to TRBJ2-3; 8 bases are shared with TRBD1. This CDR3 is 16 amino acids long. Trimming cost V 2 bases and J 1 base; bases outside gene matches: 5. Germline CDR1 is MNHNS and CDR2 is SASEGT.

CDR3 in amino acids: CASSMMTSGSFRETQYF. In DNA form, the CDR3 reads TGTGCCAGCAGCATGATGACTAGCGGGAGTTTCAGGGAGACCCAGTACTTC. This chain uses TRBV5-4 with TRBJ2-5, with TRBD2 matching 12 bases. The V gene end was trimmed by 4 bases and the J gene end by 5 bases; junction bases not matched to a gene: 12. CDR3 length: 17 residues. Looked up from germline, CDR1 is SGHNT and CDR2 is YYREEE (reference sequence).

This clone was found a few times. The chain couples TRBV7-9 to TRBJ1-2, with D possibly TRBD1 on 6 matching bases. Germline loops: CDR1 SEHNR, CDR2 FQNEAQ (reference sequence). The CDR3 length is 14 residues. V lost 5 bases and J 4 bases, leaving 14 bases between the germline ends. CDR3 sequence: CASSPGQQSYGYTF. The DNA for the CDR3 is TGTGCCAGCAGCCCCGGACAGCAGTCCTATGGCTACACCTTC. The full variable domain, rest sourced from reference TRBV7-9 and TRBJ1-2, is DTGVSQNPRHKITKRGQNVTFRCDPISEHNRLYWYRQTLGQGPEFLTYFQNEAQLEKSRLLSDRFSAERPKGSFSTLEIQRTEQGDSAMYLCASSPGQQSYGYTFGSGTRLTVV.

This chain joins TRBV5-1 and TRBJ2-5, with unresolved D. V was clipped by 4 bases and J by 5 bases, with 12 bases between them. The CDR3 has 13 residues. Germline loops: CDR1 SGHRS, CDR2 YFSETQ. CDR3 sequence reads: CASSKAGPETQYF. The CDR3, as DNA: TGCGCCAGCAGCAAGGCCGGGCCGGAGACCCAGTACTTC.

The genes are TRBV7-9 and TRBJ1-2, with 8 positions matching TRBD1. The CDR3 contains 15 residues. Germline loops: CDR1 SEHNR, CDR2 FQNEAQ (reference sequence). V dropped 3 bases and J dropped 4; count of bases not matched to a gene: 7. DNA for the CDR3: TGTGCCAGCAGCTTGACAGGGGCAGATACCTATGGCTACACCTTC. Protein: CASSLTGADTYGYTF.

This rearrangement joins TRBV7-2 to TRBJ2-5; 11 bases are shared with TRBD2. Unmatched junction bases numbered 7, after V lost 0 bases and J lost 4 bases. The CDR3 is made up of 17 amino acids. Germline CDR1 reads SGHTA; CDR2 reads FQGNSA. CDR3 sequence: CASSLALTSGTGETQYF. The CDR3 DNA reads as TGTGCCAGCAGCTTAGCGTTGACTAGCGGGACCGGAGAGACCCAGTACTTC.

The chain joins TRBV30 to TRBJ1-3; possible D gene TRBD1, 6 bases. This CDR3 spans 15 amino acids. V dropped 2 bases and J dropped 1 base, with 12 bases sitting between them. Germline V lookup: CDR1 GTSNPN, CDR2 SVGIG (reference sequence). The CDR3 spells CAWSTGGASGNTIYF. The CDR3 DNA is TGTGCCTGGAGTACCGGGGGCGCATCTGGAAACACCATATATTTT.

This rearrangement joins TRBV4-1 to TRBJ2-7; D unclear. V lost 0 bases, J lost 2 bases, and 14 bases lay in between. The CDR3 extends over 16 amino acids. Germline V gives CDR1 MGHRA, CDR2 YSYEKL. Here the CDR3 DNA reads TGCGCCAGCAGCCAAGATCGCCGAGATCAGCCCTACGAGCAGTACTTC. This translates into CASSQDRRDQPYEQYF.

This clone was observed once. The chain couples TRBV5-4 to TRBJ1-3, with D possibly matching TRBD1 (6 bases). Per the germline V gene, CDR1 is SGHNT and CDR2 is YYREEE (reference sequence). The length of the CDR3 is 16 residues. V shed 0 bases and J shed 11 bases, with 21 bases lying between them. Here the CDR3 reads CASSLGGKGGETSIYF. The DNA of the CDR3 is TGTGCCAGCAGCTTGGGAGGAAAGGGGGGCGAGACATCCATATATTTT. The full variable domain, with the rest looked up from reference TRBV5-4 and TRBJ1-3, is ETGVTQSPTHLIKTRGQQVTLRCSSQSGHNTVSWYQQALGQGPQFIFQYYREEENGRGNFPPRFSGLQFPNYSSELNVNALELDDSALYLCASSLGGKGGETSIYFGEGSWLTVV.

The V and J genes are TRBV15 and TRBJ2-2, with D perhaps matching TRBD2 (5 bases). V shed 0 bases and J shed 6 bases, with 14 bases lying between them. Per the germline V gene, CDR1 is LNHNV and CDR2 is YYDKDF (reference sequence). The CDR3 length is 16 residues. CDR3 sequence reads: CATSRDPGSLAGELFF. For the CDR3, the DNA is TGTGCCACCAGCAGAGATCCGGGATCCCTCGCCGGGGAGCTGTTTTTT.

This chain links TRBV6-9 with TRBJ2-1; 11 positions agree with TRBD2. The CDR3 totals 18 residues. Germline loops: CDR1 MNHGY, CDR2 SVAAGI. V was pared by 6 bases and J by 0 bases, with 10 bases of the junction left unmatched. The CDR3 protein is CASRGTSGILSSYNEQFF. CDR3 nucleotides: TGTGCCAGCAGAGGGACTAGCGGCATTTTAAGCTCCTACAATGAGCAGTTCTTC.

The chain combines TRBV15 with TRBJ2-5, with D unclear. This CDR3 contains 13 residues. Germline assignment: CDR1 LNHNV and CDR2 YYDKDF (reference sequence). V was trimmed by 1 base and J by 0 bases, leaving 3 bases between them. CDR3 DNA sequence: TGTGCCACCAGCAGAGGACACCAAGAGACCCAGTACTTC. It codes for CATSRGHQETQYF.

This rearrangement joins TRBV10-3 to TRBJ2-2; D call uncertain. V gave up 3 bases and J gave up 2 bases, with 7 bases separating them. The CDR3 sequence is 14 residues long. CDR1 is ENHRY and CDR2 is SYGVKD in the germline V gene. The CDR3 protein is CAISDGPNTGELFF. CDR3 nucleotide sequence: TGTGCCATCAGTGACGGACCCAACACCGGGGAGCTGTTTTTT.